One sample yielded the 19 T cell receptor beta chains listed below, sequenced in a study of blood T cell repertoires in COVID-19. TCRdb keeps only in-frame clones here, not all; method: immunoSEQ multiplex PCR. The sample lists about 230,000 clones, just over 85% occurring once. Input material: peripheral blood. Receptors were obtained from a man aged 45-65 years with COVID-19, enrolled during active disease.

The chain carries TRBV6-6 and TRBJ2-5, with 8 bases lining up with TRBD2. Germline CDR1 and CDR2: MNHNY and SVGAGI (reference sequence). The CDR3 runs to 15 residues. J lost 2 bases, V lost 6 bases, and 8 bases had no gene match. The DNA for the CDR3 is TGTGCCAGCAGCGTGCGGGGGGTCGGGCAAGAGACCCAGTACTTC. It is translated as CASSVRGVGQETQYF.

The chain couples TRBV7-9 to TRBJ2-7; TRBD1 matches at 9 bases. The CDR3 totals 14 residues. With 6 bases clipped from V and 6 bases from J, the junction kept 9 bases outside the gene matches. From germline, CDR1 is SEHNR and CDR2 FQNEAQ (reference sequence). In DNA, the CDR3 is TGTGCCAGCAGTTCAGGACAGGGGAGAGGCGAGCAGTACTTC. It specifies CASSSGQGRGEQYF.

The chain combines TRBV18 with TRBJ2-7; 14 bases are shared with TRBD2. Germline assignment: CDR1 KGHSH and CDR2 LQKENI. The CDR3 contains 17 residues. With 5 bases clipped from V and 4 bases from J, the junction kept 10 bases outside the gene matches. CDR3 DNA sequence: TGTGCCAGCTCAGGCCCCGGGACTAGCGGGAGAGGATACGAGCAGTACTTC. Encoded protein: CASSGPGTSGRGYEQYF.

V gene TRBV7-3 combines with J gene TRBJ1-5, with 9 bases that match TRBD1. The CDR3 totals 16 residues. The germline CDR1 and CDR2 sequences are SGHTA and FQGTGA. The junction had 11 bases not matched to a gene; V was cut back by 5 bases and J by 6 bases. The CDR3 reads CASSIGDRAVGQPQHF. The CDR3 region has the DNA TGTGCCAGCAGCATAGGGGACAGGGCTGTGGGTCAGCCCCAGCATTTT.

In DNA, the CDR3 is TGCGCCAGCAGCCAAGGAGGGTGGGTTAATTCACCCCTCCACTTT. This sequence encodes CASSQGGWVNSPLHF. J is TRBJ1-6 and V is TRBV4-3; D remains ambiguous. This CDR3 contains 15 residues. Germline CDR1 LGHNA, CDR2 YSLEER. Trimming removed 1 base from V and 6 bases from J, with 10 bases in between.

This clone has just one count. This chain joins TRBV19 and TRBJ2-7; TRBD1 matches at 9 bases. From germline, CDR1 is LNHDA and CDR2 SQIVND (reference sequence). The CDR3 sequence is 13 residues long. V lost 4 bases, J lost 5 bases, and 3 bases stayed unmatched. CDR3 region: CASSRGQGNEQYF. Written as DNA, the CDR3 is TGTGCCAGTAGTAGGGGACAGGGAAACGAGCAGTACTTC. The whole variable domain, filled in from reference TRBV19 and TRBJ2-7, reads DGGITQSPKYLFRKEGQNVTLSCEQNLNHDAMYWYRQDPGQGLRLIYYSQIVNDFQKGDIAEGYSVSREKKESFPLTVTSAQKNPTAFYLCASSRGQGNEQYFGPGTRLTVT.

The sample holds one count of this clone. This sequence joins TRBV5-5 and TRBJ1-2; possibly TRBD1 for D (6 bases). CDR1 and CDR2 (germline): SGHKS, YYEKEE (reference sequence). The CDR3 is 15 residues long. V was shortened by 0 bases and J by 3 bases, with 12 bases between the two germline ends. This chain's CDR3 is CASSLASGVDYGYTF. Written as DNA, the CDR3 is TGTGCCAGCAGCTTGGCGTCAGGGGTTGACTATGGCTACACCTTC.

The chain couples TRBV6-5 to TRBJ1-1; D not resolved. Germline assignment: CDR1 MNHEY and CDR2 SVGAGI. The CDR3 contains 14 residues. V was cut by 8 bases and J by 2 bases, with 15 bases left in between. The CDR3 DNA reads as TGTGCCAGCGGCAACAGCCACTTTAACACTGAAGCTTTCTTT. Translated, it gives CASGNSHFNTEAFF.

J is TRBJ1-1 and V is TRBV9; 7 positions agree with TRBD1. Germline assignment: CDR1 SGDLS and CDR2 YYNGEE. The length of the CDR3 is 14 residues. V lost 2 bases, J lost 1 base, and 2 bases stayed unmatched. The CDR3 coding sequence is TGTGCCAGCAGCGTGGGACAGCAGAACACTGAAGCTTTCTTT. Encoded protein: CASSVGQQNTEAFF.

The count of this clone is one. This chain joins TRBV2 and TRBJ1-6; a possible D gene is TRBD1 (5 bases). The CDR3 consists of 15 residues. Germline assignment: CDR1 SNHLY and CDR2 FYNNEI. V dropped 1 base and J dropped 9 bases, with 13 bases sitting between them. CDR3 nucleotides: TGTGCCAGCAGTGAAGAGGGCAGGGTCACTTCACCCCTCCACTTT. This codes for CASSEEGRVTSPLHF.

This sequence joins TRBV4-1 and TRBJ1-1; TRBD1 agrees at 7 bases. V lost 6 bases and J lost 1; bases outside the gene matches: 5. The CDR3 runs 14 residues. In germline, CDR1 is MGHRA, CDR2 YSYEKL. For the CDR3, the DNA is TGCGCCAGCAGTCTTCGGACAGGGAACACTGAAGCTTTCTTT. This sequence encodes CASSLRTGNTEAFF.

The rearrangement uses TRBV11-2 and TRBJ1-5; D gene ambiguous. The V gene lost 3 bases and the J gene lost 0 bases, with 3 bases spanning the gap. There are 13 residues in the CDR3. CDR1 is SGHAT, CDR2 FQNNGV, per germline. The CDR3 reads CASSFNSNQPQHF. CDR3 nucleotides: TGTGCCAGCAGCTTCAATAGCAATCAGCCCCAGCATTTT.

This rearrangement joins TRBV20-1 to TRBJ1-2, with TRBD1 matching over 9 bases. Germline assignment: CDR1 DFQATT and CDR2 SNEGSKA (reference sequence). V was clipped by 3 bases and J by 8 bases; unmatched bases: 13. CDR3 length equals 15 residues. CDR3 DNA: TGCAGTGCTAGTGAGGGCGGGACAGGGAAAGGCGGCTACACCTTC. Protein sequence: CSASEGGTGKGGYTF.

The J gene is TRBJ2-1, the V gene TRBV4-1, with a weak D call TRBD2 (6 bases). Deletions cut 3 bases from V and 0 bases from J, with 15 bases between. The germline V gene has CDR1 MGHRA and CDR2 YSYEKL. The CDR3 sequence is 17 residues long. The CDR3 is CASSHRSGELSYNEQFF. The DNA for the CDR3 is TGCGCCAGCAGCCATCGTAGCGGAGAACTCTCCTACAATGAGCAGTTCTTC.

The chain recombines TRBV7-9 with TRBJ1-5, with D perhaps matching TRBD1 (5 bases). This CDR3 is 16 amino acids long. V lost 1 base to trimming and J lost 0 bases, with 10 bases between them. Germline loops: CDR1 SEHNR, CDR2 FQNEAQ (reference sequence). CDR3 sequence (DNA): TGTGCCAGCAGCTTAGTTTTGGGACTTAGCAATCAGCCCCAGCATTTT. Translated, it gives CASSLVLGLSNQPQHF.

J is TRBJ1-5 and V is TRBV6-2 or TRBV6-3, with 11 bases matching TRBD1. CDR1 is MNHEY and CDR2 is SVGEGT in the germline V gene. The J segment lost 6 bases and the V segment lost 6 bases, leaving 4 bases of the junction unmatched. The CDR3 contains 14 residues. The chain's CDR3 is CASSRTGGGQPQHF. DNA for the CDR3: TGTGCCAGCAGCAGGACAGGGGGCGGTCAGCCCCAGCATTTT.

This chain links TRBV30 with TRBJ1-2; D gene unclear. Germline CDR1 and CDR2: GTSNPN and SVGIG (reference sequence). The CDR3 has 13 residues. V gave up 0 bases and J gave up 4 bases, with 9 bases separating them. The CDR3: CAWSVRGPYGYTF. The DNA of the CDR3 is TGTGCCTGGAGTGTACGAGGGCCCTATGGCTACACCTTC.

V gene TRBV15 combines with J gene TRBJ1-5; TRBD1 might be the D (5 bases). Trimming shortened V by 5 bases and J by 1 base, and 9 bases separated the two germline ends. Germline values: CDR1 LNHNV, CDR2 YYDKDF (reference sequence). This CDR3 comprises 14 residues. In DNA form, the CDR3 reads TGTGCCACCAGCGTTCGACAGAGCAATCAGCCCCAGCATTTT. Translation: CATSVRQSNQPQHF.

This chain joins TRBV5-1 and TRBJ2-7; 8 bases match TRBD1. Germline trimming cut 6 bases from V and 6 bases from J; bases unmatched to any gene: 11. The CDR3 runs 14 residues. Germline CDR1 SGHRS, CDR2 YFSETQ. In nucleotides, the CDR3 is TGCGCCAGCACCCAAGACGAACAGGGGGGCGAGCAGTACTTC. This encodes CASTQDEQGGEQYF.